A single T cell receptor (beta chain) is shown here with its context. This sample was included in a study of blood T cell repertoires in COVID-19. The germline CDR1 and CDR2 sequences are KGHDR and SFDVKD. CDR3 length: 15 residues. Germline trimming cut 3 bases from V and 6 bases from J; bases unmatched to any gene: 7. In the authors' methods: Nucleated cell number was recorded as an estimate derived from reference gene primer amplification. This table comes from immunoSEQ multiplex PCR, and its TCRdb copy is limited to in-frame clones, with some not included. The DNA was the basis for D and trimming; V, J and clone size are from that table. The sample holds approximately 440,000 clones, 88% seen once.

This clonotype was obtained from a woman aged 45-59 years with COVID-19, enrolled during active disease. V and J are TRBV24-1 and TRBJ2-1, with TRBD1 identical over 7 bases. Sequenced sample: peripheral blood. The CDR3 protein is CATSDTGQSRNEQFF. For the CDR3, the DNA is TGTGCCACCAGTGATACGGGACAGTCCCGCAATGAGCAGTTCTTC.